This TCR beta chain was observed in a study of T cells after yellow fever vaccination. For the study at large: SMART-Seq v4 Ultra Low Input prepared libraries from low-cell fractions.

Germline CDR1 is MNHEY and CDR2 is SVGAGI. The CDR3 is 12 residues long. Trimming cost V 7 bases and J 7 bases, with 13 bases left between them. This clonotype was recorded at least ten times. A process of 5'RACE template switching, which added a universal primer site and UMIs, was used to make TCR cDNA. TCRdb reanalysed the 5' RACE reads using MiXCR and keeps one entry per CDR3 protein. This table holds approximately 250,000 distinct CDR3 sequences, more than 3.5% found once. The source of this sequence is a man between 18 and 35 years old who received the YFV17D yellow fever vaccine. This specimen was PBMCs, taken 15 days after the yellow fever booster vaccination. The genes are TRBV6-5 and TRBJ1-2; no firm D call. The CDR3 bases are TGTGCCAGCACGGGCCTTTGGGGTGGCTACACCTTC. As protein: CASTGLWGGYTF.